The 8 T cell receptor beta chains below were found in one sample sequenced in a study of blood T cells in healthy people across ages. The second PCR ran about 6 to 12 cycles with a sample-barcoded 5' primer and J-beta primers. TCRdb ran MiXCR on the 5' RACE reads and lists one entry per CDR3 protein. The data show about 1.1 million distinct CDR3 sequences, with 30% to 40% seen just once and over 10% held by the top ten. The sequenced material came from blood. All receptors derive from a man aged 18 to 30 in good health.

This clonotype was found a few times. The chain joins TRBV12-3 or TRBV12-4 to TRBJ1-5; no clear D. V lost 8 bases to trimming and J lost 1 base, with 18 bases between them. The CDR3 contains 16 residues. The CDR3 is CASRAEGWKSNQPQHF. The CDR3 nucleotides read TGTGCCAGCCGGGCGGAGGGATGGAAAAGCAATCAGCCCCAGCATTTT.

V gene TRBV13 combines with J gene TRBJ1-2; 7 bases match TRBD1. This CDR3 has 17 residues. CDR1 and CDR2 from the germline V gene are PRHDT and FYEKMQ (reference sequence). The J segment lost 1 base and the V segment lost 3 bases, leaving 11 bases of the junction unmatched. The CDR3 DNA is TGTGCCAGCAGCTTTCAGACAGGGAGCCCTTTTAACTATGGCTACACCTTC. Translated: CASSFQTGSPFNYGYTF.

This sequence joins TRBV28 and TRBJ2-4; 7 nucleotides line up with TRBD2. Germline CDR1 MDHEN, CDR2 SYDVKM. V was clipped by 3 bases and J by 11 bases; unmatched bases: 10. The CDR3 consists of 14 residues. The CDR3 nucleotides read TGTGCCAGCAGTTTTGGGAGGGGCCGAGAAGTTCAGTACTTC. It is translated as CASSFGRGREVQYF.

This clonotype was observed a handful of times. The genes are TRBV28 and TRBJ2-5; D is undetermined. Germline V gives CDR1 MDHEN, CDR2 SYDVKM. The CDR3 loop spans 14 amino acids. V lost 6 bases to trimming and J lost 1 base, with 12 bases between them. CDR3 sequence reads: CASSQVPFQETQYF. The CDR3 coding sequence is TGTGCCAGCAGCCAAGTACCCTTCCAAGAGACCCAGTACTTC.

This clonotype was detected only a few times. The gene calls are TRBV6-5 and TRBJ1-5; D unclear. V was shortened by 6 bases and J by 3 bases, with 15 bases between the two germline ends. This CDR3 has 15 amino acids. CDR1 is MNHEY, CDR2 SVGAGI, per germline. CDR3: CASSLSEGPNQPQHF. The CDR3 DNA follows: TGTGCCAGCAGCCTCTCTGAAGGTCCCAATCAGCCCCAGCATTTT.

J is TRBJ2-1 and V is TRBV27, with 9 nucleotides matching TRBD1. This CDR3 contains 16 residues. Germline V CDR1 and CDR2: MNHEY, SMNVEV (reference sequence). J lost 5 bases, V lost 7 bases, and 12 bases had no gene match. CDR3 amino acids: CASKVLGTGTNNEQFF. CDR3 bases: TGTGCCAGCAAAGTTTTGGGGACAGGGACAAACAATGAGCAGTTCTTC.

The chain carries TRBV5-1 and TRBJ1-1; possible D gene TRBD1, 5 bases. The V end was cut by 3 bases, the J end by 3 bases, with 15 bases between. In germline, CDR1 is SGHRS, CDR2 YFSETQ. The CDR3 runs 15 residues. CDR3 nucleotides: TGCGCCAGCAGCTGGCGAGGGGACGAGCACACTGAAGCTTTCTTT. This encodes CASSWRGDEHTEAFF.

CDR3 in DNA: TGCGCCAGCAGCTCCCCGGGACAGGGTCAGGGTGAGCAGTTCTTC. This encodes CASSSPGQGQGEQFF. The genes are TRBV5-1 and TRBJ2-1, with 9 nucleotides matching TRBD1. This CDR3 has 15 residues. Germline CDR1 SGHRS, CDR2 YFSETQ. The ends lost 3 bases at V and 9 bases at J; junction bases unmatched: 10. The variable domain in full, completed from reference TRBV5-1 and TRBJ2-1, reads KAGVTQTPRYLIKTRGQQVTLSCSPISGHRSVSWYQQTPGQGLQFLFEYFSETQRNKGNFPGRFSGRQFSNSRSEMNVSTLELGDSALYLCASSSPGQGQGEQFFGPGTRLTVL.